Below are 4 T cell receptor beta chains sequenced from a single sample in a study of T-cell memory formation after mild COVID-19. TCRdb re-derived calls from the 5' RACE reads in MiXCR, one entry per CDR3 protein. The sample records a few hundred thousand distinct CDR3 sequences, approximately 21% being singletons. The sample comprised PBMCs or a T cell subset sorted from them (not recorded which). The receptors were sampled from an adult woman who had mild COVID-19 (a few samples of this study predate the infection). Cell type and time point are not known.

This clonotype has just a few counts. The CDR3 protein is CSAELRGRTQYF. Written as DNA, the CDR3 is TGCAGCGCCGAATTGCGGGGCAGGACCCAGTACTTC. The chain joins TRBV29-1 to TRBJ2-5, with D possibly TRBD2 on 6 matching bases. Trimming removed 7 bases from V and 7 bases from J, with 16 bases in between. The CDR3 is made up of 12 amino acids. Germline V CDR1 and CDR2: SQVTM, ANQGSEA.

This clonotype was picked up a small number of times. The chain links TRBV11-1 to TRBJ2-1, with 10 bases identical to TRBD2. The germline V gene encodes CDR1 SGHAT and CDR2 FQDESV (reference sequence). J lost 1 base, V lost 5 bases, and 2 bases had no gene match. The CDR3 extends over 15 amino acids. The CDR3 reads CASSKGLASYNEQFF. The CDR3 DNA reads TGTGCCAGCAGCAAGGGACTAGCGTCCTACAATGAGCAGTTCTTC.

V is TRBV5-4 and J is TRBJ2-5; 8 bases align to TRBD2. Germline lookup yields CDR1 SGHNT and CDR2 YYREEE (reference sequence). CDR3 size: 15 residues. J was trimmed by 0 bases and V by 4 bases; bases with no gene match: 5. In DNA, the CDR3 is TGTGCCAGCAGCCGTAGCGGGGAGGACCAAGAGACCCAGTACTTC. This translates into CASSRSGEDQETQYF. Filled out from reference TRBV5-4 and TRBJ2-5, the complete variable domain reads ETGVTQSPTHLIKTRGQQVTLRCSSQSGHNTVSWYQQALGQGPQFIFQYYREEENGRGNFPPRFSGLQFPNYSSELNVNALELDDSALYLCASSRSGEDQETQYFGPGTRLLVL.

The rearrangement joins TRBV7-6 to TRBJ1-1; D possibly corresponds to TRBD1 (5 bases). Germline V gives CDR1 SGHVS, CDR2 FNYEAQ. The CDR3 is 17 residues long. Trimming took off 1 base at V and 4 bases at J, with 19 bases between the two ends. The CDR3 DNA follows: TGTGCCAGCAGCTTAGGAAGTGGGTTGGGTAGGGGCACTGAAGCTTTCTTT. Amino acid sequence: CASSLGSGLGRGTEAFF.